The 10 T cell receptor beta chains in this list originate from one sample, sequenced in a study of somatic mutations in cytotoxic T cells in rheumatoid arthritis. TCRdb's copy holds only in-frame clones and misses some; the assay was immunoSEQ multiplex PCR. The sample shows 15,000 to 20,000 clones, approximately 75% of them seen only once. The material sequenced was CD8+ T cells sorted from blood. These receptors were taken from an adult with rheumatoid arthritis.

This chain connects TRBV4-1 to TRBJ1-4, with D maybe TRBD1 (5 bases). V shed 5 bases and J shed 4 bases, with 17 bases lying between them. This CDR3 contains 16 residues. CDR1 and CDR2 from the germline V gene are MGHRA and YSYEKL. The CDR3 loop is CASSAWGGSSNEKLFF. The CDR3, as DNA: TGCGCCAGCAGCGCCTGGGGGGGTAGTAGTAATGAAAAACTGTTTTTT.

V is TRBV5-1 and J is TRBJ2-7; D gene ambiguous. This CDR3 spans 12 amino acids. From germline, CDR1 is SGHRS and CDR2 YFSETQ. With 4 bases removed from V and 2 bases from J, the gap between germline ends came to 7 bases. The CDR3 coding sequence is TGCGCCAGCAGCGACATACCCTACGAGCAGTACTTC. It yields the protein CASSDIPYEQYF. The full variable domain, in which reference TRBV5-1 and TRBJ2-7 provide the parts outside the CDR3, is KAGVTQTPRYLIKTRGQQVTLSCSPISGHRSVSWYQQTPGQGLQFLFEYFSETQRNKGNFPGRFSGRQFSNSRSEMNVSTLELGDSALYLCASSDIPYEQYFGPGTRLTVT.

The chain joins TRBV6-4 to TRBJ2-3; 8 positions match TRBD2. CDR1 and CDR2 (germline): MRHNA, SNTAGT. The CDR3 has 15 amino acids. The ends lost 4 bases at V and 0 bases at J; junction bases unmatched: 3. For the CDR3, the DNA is TGTGCCAGCAGTGCACTAGCGGAGAGCACAGATACGCAGTATTTT. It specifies CASSALAESTDTQYF.

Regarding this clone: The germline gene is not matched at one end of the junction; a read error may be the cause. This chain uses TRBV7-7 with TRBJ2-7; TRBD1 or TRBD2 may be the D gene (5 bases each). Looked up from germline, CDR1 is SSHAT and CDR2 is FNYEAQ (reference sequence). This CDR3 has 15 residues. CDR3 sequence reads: CASSLEPGPPYEQYF. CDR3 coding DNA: TGTGCTAGCAGCTTAGAACCGGGACCACCCTACGAGCAGTACTTC. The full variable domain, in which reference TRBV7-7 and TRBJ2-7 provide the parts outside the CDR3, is GAGVSQSPRYKVTKRGQDVTLRCDPISSHATLYWYQQALGQGPEFLTYFNYEAQPDKSGLPSDRFSAERPEGSISTLTIQRTEQRDSAMYRCASSLEPGPPYEQYFGPGTRLTVT.

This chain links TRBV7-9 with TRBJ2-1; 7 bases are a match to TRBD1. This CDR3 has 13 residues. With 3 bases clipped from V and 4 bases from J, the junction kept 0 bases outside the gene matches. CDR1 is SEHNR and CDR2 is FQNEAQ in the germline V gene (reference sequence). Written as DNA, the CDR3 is TGTGCCAGCAGCTTGGGACAGTACAATGAGCAGTTCTTC. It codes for CASSLGQYNEQFF.

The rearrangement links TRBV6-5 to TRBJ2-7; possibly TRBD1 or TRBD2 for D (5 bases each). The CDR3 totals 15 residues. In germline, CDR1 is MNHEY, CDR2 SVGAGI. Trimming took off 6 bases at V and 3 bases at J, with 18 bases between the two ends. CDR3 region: CASSRGRGGFYEQYF. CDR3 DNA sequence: TGTGCCAGCAGCCGCGGCCGTGGGGGATTCTACGAGCAGTACTTC.

CDR3: CASSFPHRGELMSKETQYF. CDR3 sequence (DNA): TGTGCCAGCAGCTTTCCCCACAGGGGCGAATTAATGTCGAAGGAGACCCAGTACTTC. The chain joins TRBV11-2 to TRBJ2-5, with 7 bases identical to TRBD1. Germline V gene data show CDR1 as SGHAT and CDR2 as FQNNGV. V shed 3 bases, J shed 5 bases, and the junction held 21 bases outside the gene matches. The CDR3 totals 19 residues.

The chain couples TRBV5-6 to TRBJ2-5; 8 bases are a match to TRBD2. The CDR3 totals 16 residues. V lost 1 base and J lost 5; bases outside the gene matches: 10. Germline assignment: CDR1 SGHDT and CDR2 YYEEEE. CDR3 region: CASSLRRGGMLETQYF. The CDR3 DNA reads TGTGCCAGCAGCTTGCGTCGGGGGGGCATGTTGGAGACCCAGTACTTC.

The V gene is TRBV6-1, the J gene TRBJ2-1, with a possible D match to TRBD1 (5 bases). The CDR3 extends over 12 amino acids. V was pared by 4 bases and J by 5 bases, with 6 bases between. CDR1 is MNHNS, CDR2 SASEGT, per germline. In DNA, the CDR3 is TGTGCCAGCAGTGGGACACACAATGAGCAGTTCTTC. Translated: CASSGTHNEQFF.

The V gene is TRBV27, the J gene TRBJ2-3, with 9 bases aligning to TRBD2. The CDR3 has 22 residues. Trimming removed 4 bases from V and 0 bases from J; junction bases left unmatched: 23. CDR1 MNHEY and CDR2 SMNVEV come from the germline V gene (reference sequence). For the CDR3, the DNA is TGTGCCAGCAGTTGGAAACTGTTGGATATGGCTAGCGGGGCTCCTAGCACAGATACGCAGTATTTT. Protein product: CASSWKLLDMASGAPSTDTQYF.